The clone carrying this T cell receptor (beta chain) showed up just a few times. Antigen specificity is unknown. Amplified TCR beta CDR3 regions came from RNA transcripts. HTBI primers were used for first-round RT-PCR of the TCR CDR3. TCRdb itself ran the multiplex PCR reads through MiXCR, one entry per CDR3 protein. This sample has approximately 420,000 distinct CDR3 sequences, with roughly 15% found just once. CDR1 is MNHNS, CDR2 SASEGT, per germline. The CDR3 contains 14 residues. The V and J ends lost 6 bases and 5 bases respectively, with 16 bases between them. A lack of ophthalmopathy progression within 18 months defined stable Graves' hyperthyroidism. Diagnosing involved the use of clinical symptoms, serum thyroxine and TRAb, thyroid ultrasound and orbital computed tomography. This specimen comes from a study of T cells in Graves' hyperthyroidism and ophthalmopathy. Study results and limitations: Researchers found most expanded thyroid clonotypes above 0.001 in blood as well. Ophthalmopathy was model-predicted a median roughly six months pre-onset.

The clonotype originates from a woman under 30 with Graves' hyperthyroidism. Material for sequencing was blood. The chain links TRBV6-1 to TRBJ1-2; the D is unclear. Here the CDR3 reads CASRIGQTLYGYTF. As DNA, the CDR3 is TGTGCCAGCAGAATTGGGCAGACACTGTATGGCTACACCTTC.